This entry lists 24 T cell receptor beta chains sequenced from one sample in a study of blood T cells in healthy people across ages. Alongside a J-beta primer mix, a sample-barcoded 5' primer served in a second PCR lasting roughly 6 to 12 cycles. MiXCR, applied by TCRdb to the 5' RACE reads, yields one record per CDR3 protein. This table holds hundreds of thousands of distinct CDR3 sequences, about a third found once. What was sequenced was blood. The origin of the receptors is a woman aged 80 or over in good health.

The chain links TRBV20-1 to TRBJ1-6; perhaps TRBD1 as D (5 bases). V was shortened by 6 bases and J by 7 bases, with 13 bases between the two germline ends. Germline CDR1 is DFQATT and CDR2 is SNEGSKA (reference sequence). This CDR3 spans 13 amino acids. Written as DNA, the CDR3 is TGCAGTGCCTTGGCAGGGTTCAATTCACCCCTCCACTTT. Residues: CSALAGFNSPLHF.

CDR3 coding DNA: TGTGCCAGCAGTACCGGGGCAGGGGTCTACGAGCAGTACTTC. It encodes CASSTGAGVYEQYF. J is TRBJ2-7 and V is TRBV6-2 or TRBV6-3, with D tentatively TRBD1 (6 bases). Germline CDR1 and CDR2: MNHEY and SVGEGT. This CDR3 region has 14 residues. The V end was cut by 5 bases, the J end by 3 bases, with 14 bases between.

J is TRBJ2-5 and V is TRBV12-3 or TRBV12-4, with TRBD2 matching over 8 bases. The CDR3 loop spans 15 amino acids. V shed 6 bases and J 11 bases; nucleotides not matched to a gene: 17. CDR3 loop: CASSTLGLGAREQYF. For the CDR3, the DNA is TGTGCCAGCAGCACCCTGGGACTAGGGGCTCGGGAGCAGTACTTC.

This chain links TRBV3-1 with TRBJ1-1; 7 bases agree with TRBD1. This CDR3 is 12 amino acids long. J gave up 8 bases and V 8 bases, and 8 bases lay outside the gene matches. CDR1 and CDR2 from the germline V gene are LGHDT and YNNKEL (reference sequence). The CDR3 DNA reads as TGTGCCAGCGCCAAATCGACAGGGGAAGCTTTCTTT. It specifies CASAKSTGEAFF.

This clonotype was seen ten or more times. The V gene is TRBV3-1, the J gene TRBJ2-3; D could derive from TRBD1 or TRBD2 (5 bases each). Deletions cut 2 bases from V and 0 bases from J, with 15 bases between. This CDR3 is 17 amino acids long. Germline V lookup: CDR1 LGHDT, CDR2 YNNKEL (reference sequence). CDR3 in amino acids: CASSQSLPGTSTDTQYF. The CDR3, as DNA: TGTGCCAGCAGCCAAAGTCTACCGGGGACCAGCACAGATACGCAGTATTTT.

This clonotype was seen many times. The rearrangement joins TRBV15 to TRBJ2-5; D remains unclear. Trimming removed 5 bases from V and 4 bases from J, with 14 bases in between. From germline, CDR1 is LNHNV and CDR2 YYDKDF (reference sequence). The CDR3 length is 14 residues. CDR3 in DNA: TGTGCCACCAGCCCGTCGGACCCCGGAGAGACCCAGTACTTC. Amino acid sequence: CATSPSDPGETQYF.

This clonotype was seen many times. V usage is TRBV12-5 and J usage is TRBJ2-4; possible D gene TRBD1, 6 bases. The V end was cut by 3 bases, the J end by 8 bases, with 11 bases between. There are 13 residues in the CDR3. Germline values: CDR1 LGHNT, CDR2 FRNRAP. CDR3 sequence (DNA): TGTGCTAGTGGTTTTCGAGGGGGTGACATTCAGTACTTC. Translated: CASGFRGGDIQYF.

Written as DNA, the CDR3 is TGTGCCAGCAGCGCACCGGGCAGGGGCCCCCTTGATGAGCAGTACTTC. This gives the protein CASSAPGRGPLDEQYF. V is TRBV11-2 and J is TRBJ2-5; perhaps TRBD1 as D (6 bases). This CDR3 has 16 residues. Germline V gene lookup returns CDR1 SGHAT and CDR2 FQNNGV. Trimming took off 5 bases at V and 11 bases at J, with 27 bases between the two ends. Filled out from reference TRBV11-2 and TRBJ2-5, the complete variable domain reads EAGVAQSPRYKIIEKRQSVAFWCNPISGHATLYWYQQILGQGPKLLIQFQNNGVVDDSQLPKDRFSAERLKGVDSTLKIQPAKLEDSAVYLCASSAPGRGPLDEQYFGPGTRLLVL.

The CDR3 reads CSARESQTNQPQHF. In DNA form, the CDR3 reads TGCAGTGCTAGAGAGAGCCAGACCAATCAGCCCCAGCATTTT. The chain couples TRBV20-1 to TRBJ1-5; D gene unclear. The V end lost 0 bases, the J end lost 3 bases, and 9 bases lay between the germline ends. CDR1 is DFQATT, CDR2 SNEGSKA, per germline (reference sequence). The CDR3 has 14 amino acids.

Only a few counts were recorded for this clonotype. V is TRBV15 and J is TRBJ1-1; no reliable D call. Germline V gene sequence: CDR1 LNHNV, CDR2 YYDKDF (reference sequence). V was trimmed by 3 bases and J by 8 bases, leaving 10 bases between them. There are 12 residues in the CDR3. This chain's CDR3 is CATSRNAEEAFF. The CDR3 DNA is TGTGCCACCAGCAGGAACGCGGAAGAAGCTTTCTTT.

Note on this clonotype: An end of the junction does not agree with germline; a read error may underlie this. The chain is built from TRBV12-3 or TRBV12-4 and TRBJ2-1, with a tentative D call TRBD2 (5 bases). This CDR3 region has 14 residues. The CDR3 reads CASSLGVGANEQYF. CDR3 bases: TGTGCCAGCAGCTTAGGAGTGGGAGCAAATGAGCAGTATTTC.

This clonotype was recorded many times. The V gene is TRBV5-1, the J gene TRBJ1-2; D ambiguous. This CDR3 region has 14 residues. The ends were cut back, 3 bases at V and 4 bases at J, with 13 bases in the middle. From germline, CDR1 is SGHRS and CDR2 YFSETQ. CDR3 in DNA: TGCGCCAGCAGCTCGGACGGATCGATCTATGGCTACACCTTC. Translated, it gives CASSSDGSIYGYTF.

This chain connects TRBV10-3 to TRBJ1-3; D gene ambiguous. The CDR3 has 13 residues. The germline V gene encodes CDR1 ENHRY and CDR2 SYGVKD. Trimming stripped 8 bases from V and 0 bases from J, with 8 bases between. Here the CDR3 reads CAIPRFSGNTIYF. The CDR3 DNA reads as TGTGCCATCCCCCGGTTCTCTGGAAACACCATATATTTT.

This clonotype has at least ten counts. This rearrangement joins TRBV29-1 to TRBJ2-3; 12 bases are shared with TRBD2. V dropped 4 bases and J dropped 5; count of bases not matched to a gene: 1. The CDR3 sequence is 13 residues long. The germline V gene encodes CDR1 SQVTM and CDR2 ANQGSEA. The CDR3, as DNA: TGCAGCGTTGGGACTAGCGGGGTAGATACGCAGTATTTT. Translated, it gives CSVGTSGVDTQYF.

This chain joins TRBV7-8 and TRBJ2-1; 8 bases align to TRBD1. Germline CDR1 and CDR2: SGHVS and FQNEAQ. V trimming: 7 bases; J trimming: 4 bases; junction bases outside the gene matches: 6. The CDR3 runs to 14 residues. Here the CDR3 reads CASNTGGSYNEQFF. The CDR3 region has the DNA TGTGCCAGCAACACAGGGGGTTCATACAATGAGCAGTTCTTC. Full variable domain (outside the CDR3, taken from reference TRBV7-8 and TRBJ2-1): GAGVSQSPRYKVAKRGQDVALRCDPISGHVSLFWYQQALGQGPEFLTYFQNEAQLDKSGLPSDRFFAERPEGSVSTLKIQRTQQEDSAVYLCASNTGGSYNEQFFGPGTRLTVL.

The CDR3 here is CASSLVAGVGETQYF. The CDR3 nucleotides are TGTGCCAGCAGCTTGGTCGCGGGAGTAGGAGAGACCCAGTACTTC. The chain carries TRBV5-4 and TRBJ2-5; 7 nucleotides match TRBD2. With 0 bases clipped from V and 4 bases from J, the junction kept 6 bases outside the gene matches. From germline, CDR1 is SGHNT and CDR2 YYREEE (reference sequence). The CDR3 covers 15 residues.

At least ten counts were recorded for this clonotype. V gene TRBV11-2 combines with J gene TRBJ2-7; 8 nucleotides line up with TRBD2. The CDR3 totals 15 residues. The ends lost 5 bases at V and 0 bases at J; junction bases unmatched: 6. The V gene's germline CDR1 is SGHAT and CDR2 FQNNGV. CDR3 nucleotide sequence: TGTGCCAGCAGCCATAGCGGGGTCACCTCCTACGAGCAGTACTTC. The encoded protein is CASSHSGVTSYEQYF.

This clonotype was counted ten times or more. The chain is built from TRBV7-2 and TRBJ1-1; D not resolved. Germline CDR1 and CDR2: SGHTA and FQGNSA. This CDR3 region has 13 residues. Deletions cut 5 bases from V and 1 base from J, with 8 bases between. The CDR3 nucleotides read TGTGCCAGCAGCGTTAGACGGAACACTGAAGCTTTCTTT. As protein: CASSVRRNTEAFF.

The chain couples TRBV27 to TRBJ1-2; 7 positions match TRBD1. The germline gives CDR1 MNHEY, CDR2 SMNVEV (reference sequence). The CDR3 is made up of 14 amino acids. V was clipped by 5 bases and J by 8 bases; unmatched bases: 11. The CDR3 protein is CASSPLTGNWGYTF. CDR3 DNA sequence: TGTGCCAGCAGTCCCCTGACAGGGAACTGGGGCTACACCTTC.

The V and J genes are TRBV20-1 and TRBJ2-1, with D possibly being TRBD1 or TRBD2 (6 bases each). Trimming left V 3 bases short and J 0 bases short, with 12 bases between. The CDR3 contains 15 residues. Germline CDR1 and CDR2: DFQATT and SNEGSKA (reference sequence). The CDR3 reads CSASGGPSSYNEQFF. CDR3 bases: TGCAGTGCTAGCGGGGGCCCCTCCTCCTACAATGAGCAGTTCTTC.

V gene TRBV29-1 combines with J gene TRBJ2-1, with D possibly matching TRBD1 (5 bases). The germline V and J ends were trimmed by 1 base and 4 bases, with 8 bases remaining between them. The CDR3 runs to 13 residues. Germline V lookup: CDR1 SQVTM, CDR2 ANQGSEA. The CDR3 protein is CSVEGTPYNEQFF. The CDR3 coding sequence is TGCAGCGTTGAAGGGACACCGTACAATGAGCAGTTCTTC.

A few counts support this clonotype. The J gene is TRBJ2-5, the V gene TRBV7-2, with 7 bases that match TRBD1. J lost 2 bases, V lost 1 base, and 7 bases had no gene match. This CDR3 has 16 amino acids. Germline V gene sequence: CDR1 SGHTA, CDR2 FQGNSA. The CDR3 sequence: CASSLGQGVLQETQYF. The CDR3, as DNA: TGTGCCAGCAGCTTAGGACAGGGTGTCTTGCAAGAGACCCAGTACTTC.

The J gene is TRBJ1-4, the V gene TRBV5-1; possible D gene TRBD1, 5 bases. Germline V gene lookup returns CDR1 SGHRS and CDR2 YFSETQ. CDR3 length: 16 residues. The V end was cut by 2 bases, the J end by 2 bases, with 13 bases between. The CDR3 DNA is TGCGCCAGCAGCTTCGGTGGGACGCCCACTAATGAAAAACTGTTTTTT. Its protein product is CASSFGGTPTNEKLFF. Full variable domain (missing parts from reference TRBV5-1 and TRBJ1-4): KAGVTQTPRYLIKTRGQQVTLSCSPISGHRSVSWYQQTPGQGLQFLFEYFSETQRNKGNFPGRFSGRQFSNSRSEMNVSTLELGDSALYLCASSFGGTPTNEKLFFGSGTQLSVL.

This clonotype was counted many times. The CDR3 protein is CSADEGQGQETQYF. DNA of the CDR3: TGCAGTGCCGATGAGGGACAGGGCCAAGAGACCCAGTACTTC. J is TRBJ2-5 and V is TRBV20-1; 9 bases align to TRBD1. CDR3 length: 14 residues. Germline CDR1 and CDR2: DFQATT and SNEGSKA (reference sequence). V lost 6 bases to trimming and J lost 1 base; unmatched junction nucleotides: 6.